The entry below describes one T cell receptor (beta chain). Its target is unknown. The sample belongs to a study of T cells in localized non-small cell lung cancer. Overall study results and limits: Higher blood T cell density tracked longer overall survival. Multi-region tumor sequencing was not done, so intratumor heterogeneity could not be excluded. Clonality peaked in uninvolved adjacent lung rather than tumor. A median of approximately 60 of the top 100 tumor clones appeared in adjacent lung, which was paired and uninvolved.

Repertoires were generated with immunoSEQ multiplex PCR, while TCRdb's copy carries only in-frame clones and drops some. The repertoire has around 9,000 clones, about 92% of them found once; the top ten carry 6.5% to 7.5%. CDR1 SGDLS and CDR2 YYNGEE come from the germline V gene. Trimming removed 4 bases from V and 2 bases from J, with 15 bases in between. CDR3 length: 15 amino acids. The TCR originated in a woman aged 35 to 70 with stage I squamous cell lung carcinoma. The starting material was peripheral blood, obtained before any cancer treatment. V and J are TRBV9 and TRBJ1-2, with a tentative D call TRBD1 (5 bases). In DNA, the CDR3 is TGTGCCAGCAGCTTCCACCCCGAGGGGAACTATGGCTACACCTTC. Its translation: CASSFHPEGNYGYTF. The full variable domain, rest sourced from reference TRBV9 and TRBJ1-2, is DSGVTQTPKHLITATGQRVTLRCSPRSGDLSVYWYQQSLDQGLQFLIQYYNGEERAKGNILERFSAQQFPDLHSELNLSSLELGDSALYFCASSFHPEGNYGYTFGSGTRLTVV.